This section outlines one T cell receptor beta chain sequence together with its context. The assay was immunoSEQ multiplex PCR, and TCRdb's table has in-frame clones only and misses some. The sample shows about 160,000 clones, 82% of them seen only once. Germline V gene sequence: CDR1 SGHVS, CDR2 FQNEAQ. This CDR3 comprises 15 residues. Trimming left V 0 bases short and J 3 bases short, with 12 bases between. The data derive from a study of blood T cell repertoires in COVID-19. Study-wide context: Sources were T cells, B-cell-depleted T cells, or PBMCs; the material itself was cDNA or gDNA.

The origin of this receptor is a woman aged 40 to 49 with COVID-19, enrolled during active disease. Sequenced material: peripheral blood. This sequence joins TRBV7-8 and TRBJ2-7; weak D call: TRBD2 (6 bases). CDR3 loop: CASSLASLGGYEQYF. CDR3 sequence (DNA): TGTGCCAGCAGCTTAGCGTCGCTGGGAGGCTACGAGCAGTACTTC.